This T cell receptor beta chain derives from a study of T-cell reconstitution after alpha-beta-depleted transplantation in children (dated by TCRdb to between 2015 and 2016). About the investigation overall: The study quantitatively tracked T-cell immune reconstitution after TCRalphabeta/CD19-depleted allogeneic hematopoietic cell transplantation in children using TCR repertoire profiling.

In its sample, this clonotype was seen a few times. Its cognate antigen has yet to be identified. No much larger clone exists at a distance of one base, and base qualities are not known. V drops 3 bases and J drops 2 bases, leaving 8 bases in between. Per the germline V gene (reference sequence), MNHEY is the CDR1 and SMNVEV is the CDR2. Inclusive of the bounding cysteine and phenylalanine, the CDR3 is 13 residues long. Only the CDR3 portion is preserved as DNA: 39 bases, with reading frame beginning at the first base. Library preparation used PCR. Sequencing took place on an Illumina HiSeq 2500. Molecular barcoding was employed in the preparation of TCR libraries, with unique molecular identifiers being used to normalize TCRbeta repertoire quantification. The public reads were reanalyzed by TCRdb: fastp trimming at Q25, MiXCR alignment, in-frame beta chains only. Each CDR3 protein gets just one entry, which takes the most common genes and DNA from the rows behind it. For this sample there are 490,000 or so distinct CDR3 sequences; around an eighth appear just once. The ten largest make up about 5% of the sample.

Here the sequenced sample was PBMCs from the stem cell graft donor, taken from the stem cell graft. The chain couples TRBV27 to TRBJ2-7; no D gene call is confident. The clonotype originates from a human donor who donated a stem cell graft to a child with combined immunodeficiency. The CDR3 reads CASSFGSAYEQYF. The nucleotides read TGTGCCAGCAGTTTTGGGTCGGCCTACGAGCAGTACTTC.